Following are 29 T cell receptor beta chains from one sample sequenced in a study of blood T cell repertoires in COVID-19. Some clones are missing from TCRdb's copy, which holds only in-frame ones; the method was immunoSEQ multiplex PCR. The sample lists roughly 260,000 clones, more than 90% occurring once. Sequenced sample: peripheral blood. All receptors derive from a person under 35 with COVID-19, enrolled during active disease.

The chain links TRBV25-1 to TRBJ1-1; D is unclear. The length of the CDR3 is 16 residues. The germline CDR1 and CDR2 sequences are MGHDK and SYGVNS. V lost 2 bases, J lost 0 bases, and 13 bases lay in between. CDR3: CASSESGGGLNTEAFF. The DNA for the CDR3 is TGTGCCAGCAGTGAAAGCGGAGGCGGTCTGAACACTGAAGCTTTCTTT.

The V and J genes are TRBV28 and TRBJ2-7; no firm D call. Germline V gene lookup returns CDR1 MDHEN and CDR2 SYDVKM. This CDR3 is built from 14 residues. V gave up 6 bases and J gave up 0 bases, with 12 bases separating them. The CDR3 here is CASRKRHHSYEQYF. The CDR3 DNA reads TGTGCCAGCAGAAAGAGACACCACTCCTACGAGCAGTACTTC.

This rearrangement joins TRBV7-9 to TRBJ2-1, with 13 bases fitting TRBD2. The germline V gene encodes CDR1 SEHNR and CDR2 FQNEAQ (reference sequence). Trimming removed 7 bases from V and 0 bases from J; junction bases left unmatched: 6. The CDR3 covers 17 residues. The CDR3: CASTGTSGTFSYNEQFF. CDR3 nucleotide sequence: TGTGCCAGCACCGGGACTAGCGGGACCTTCTCCTACAATGAGCAGTTCTTC.

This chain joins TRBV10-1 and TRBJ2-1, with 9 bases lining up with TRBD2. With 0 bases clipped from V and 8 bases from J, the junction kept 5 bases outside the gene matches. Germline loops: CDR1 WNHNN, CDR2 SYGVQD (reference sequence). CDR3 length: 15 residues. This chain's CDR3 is CASSESLAGYDEQFF. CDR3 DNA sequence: TGCGCCAGCAGTGAGTCCCTAGCGGGATACGATGAGCAGTTCTTC.

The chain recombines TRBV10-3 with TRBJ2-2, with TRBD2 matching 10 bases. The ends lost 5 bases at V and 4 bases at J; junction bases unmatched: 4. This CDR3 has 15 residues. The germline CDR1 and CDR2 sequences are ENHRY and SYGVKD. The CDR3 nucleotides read TGTGCCATCAGTCGACTAGCGGGTACCACCGGGGAGCTGTTTTTT. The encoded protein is CAISRLAGTTGELFF.

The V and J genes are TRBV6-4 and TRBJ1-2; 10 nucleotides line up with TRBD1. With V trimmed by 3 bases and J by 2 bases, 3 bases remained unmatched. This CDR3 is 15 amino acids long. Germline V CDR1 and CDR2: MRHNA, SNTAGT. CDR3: CASSESGQGNYGYTF. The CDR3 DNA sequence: TGTGCCAGCAGTGAATCGGGACAGGGGAACTATGGCTACACCTTC.

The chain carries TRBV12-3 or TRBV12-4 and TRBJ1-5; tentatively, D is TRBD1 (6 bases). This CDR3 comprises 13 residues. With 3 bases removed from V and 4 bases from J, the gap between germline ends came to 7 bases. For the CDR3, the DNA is TGTGCCAGCAGTTTGAGGGGGAATCAGCCCCAGCATTTT. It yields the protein CASSLRGNQPQHF.

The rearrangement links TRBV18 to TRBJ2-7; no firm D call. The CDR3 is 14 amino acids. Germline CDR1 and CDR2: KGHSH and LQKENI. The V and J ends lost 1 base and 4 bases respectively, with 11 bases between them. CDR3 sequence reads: CASSPQSSGYEQYF. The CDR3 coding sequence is TGTGCCAGCTCACCACAATCCTCCGGGTACGAGCAGTACTTC.

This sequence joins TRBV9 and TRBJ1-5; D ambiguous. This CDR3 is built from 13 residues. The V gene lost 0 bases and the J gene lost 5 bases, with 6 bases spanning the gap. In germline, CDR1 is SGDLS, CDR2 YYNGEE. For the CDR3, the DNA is TGTGCCAGCAGCGTAGCTCTAGATCAGCCCCAGCATTTT. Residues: CASSVALDQPQHF.

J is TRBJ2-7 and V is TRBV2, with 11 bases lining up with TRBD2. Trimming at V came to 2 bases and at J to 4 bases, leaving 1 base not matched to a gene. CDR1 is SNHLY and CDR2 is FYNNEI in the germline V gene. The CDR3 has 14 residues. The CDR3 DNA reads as TGTGCCAGCAGTGAAACTAGCGGGAGATACGAGCAGTACTTC. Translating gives CASSETSGRYEQYF.

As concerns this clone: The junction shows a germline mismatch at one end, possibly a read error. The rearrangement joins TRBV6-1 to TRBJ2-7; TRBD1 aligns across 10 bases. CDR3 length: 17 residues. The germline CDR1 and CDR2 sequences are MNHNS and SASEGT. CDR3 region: CASSDLLGQGIPYEQYF. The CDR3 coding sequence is TGTGCCAGCAGTGATCTCTTGGGACAGGGGATACCCTATGAGCAGTACTTC.

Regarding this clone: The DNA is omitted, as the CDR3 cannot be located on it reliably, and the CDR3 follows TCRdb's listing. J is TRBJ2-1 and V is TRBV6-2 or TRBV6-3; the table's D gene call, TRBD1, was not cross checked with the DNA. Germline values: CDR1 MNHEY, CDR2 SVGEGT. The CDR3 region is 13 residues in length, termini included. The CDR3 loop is CASSPVAQGAGFF.

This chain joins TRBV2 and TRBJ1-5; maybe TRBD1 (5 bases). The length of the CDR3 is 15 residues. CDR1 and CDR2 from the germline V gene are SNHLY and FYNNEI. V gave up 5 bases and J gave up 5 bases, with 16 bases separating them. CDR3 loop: CASSYDGGGDQPQHF. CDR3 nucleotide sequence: TGTGCCAGCAGTTACGATGGCGGGGGTGATCAGCCCCAGCATTTT. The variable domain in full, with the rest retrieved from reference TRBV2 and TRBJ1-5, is EPEVTQTPSHQVTQMGQEVILRCVPISNHLYFYWYRQILGQKVEFLVSFYNNEISEKSEIFDDQFSVERPDGSNFTLKIRSTKLEDSAMYFCASSYDGGGDQPQHFGDGTRLSIL.

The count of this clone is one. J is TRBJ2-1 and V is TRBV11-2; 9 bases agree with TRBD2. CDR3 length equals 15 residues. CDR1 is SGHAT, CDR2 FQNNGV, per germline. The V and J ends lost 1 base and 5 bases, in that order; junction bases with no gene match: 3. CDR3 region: CASSLVLAGNNEQFF. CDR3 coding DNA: TGTGCCAGCAGCTTAGTCCTAGCGGGGAACAATGAGCAGTTCTTC. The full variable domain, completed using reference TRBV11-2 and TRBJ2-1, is EAGVAQSPRYKIIEKRQSVAFWCNPISGHATLYWYQQILGQGPKLLIQFQNNGVVDDSQLPKDRFSAERLKGVDSTLKIQPAKLEDSAVYLCASSLVLAGNNEQFFGPGTRLTVL.

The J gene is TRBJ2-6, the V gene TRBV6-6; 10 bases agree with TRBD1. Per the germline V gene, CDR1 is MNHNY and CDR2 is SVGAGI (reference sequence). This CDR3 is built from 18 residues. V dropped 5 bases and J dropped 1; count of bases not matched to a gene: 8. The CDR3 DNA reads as TGTGCCAGCAGTCGGAGGGGACAGGGGATTTCTGGGGCCAACGTCCTGACTTTC. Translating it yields CASSRRGQGISGANVLTF.

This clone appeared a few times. The CDR3, as DNA: TGCGCCAGCAGCACGGGAGTAGGGGATGAAAAACTGTTTTTT. It codes for CASSTGVGDEKLFF. The chain joins TRBV5-1 to TRBJ1-4; TRBD1 is a possible D gene (5 bases). Germline CDR1 SGHRS, CDR2 YFSETQ. V was trimmed by 4 bases and J by 6 bases, leaving 13 bases between them. The CDR3 spans 14 residues.

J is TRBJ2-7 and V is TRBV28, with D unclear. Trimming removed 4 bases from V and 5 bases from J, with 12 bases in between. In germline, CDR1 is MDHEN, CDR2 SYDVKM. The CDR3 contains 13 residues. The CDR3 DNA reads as TGTGCCAGCAGTTCCCGAGGCAGTAACGAGCAGTACTTC. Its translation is CASSSRGSNEQYF.

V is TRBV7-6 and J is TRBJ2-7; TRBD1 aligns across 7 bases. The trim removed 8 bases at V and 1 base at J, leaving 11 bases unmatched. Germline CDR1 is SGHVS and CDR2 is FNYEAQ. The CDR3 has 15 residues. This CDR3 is CASAPHKGASYEQYF. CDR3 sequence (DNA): TGTGCCAGCGCCCCCCACAAGGGGGCTTCCTACGAGCAGTACTTC. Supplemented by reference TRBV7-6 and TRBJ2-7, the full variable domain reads GAGVSQSPRYKVTKRGQDVALRCDPISGHVSLYWYRQALGQGPEFLTYFNYEAQQDKSGLPNDRFSAERPEGSISTLTIQRTEQRDSAMYRCASAPHKGASYEQYFGPGTRLTVT.

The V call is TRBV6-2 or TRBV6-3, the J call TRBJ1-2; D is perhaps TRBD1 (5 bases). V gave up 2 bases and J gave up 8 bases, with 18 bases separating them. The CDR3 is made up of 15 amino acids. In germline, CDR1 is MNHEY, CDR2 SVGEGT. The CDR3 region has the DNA TGTGCCAGCAGTTACCCTGGGGCGGCGCATAGCGGCTACACCTTC. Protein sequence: CASSYPGAAHSGYTF.

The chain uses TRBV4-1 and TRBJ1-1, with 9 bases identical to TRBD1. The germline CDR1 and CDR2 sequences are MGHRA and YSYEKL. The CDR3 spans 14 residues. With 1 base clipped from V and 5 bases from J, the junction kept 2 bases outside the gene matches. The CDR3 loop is CASSQGQGGTEAFF. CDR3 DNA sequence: TGCGCCAGCAGCCAAGGACAGGGGGGGACTGAAGCTTTCTTT.

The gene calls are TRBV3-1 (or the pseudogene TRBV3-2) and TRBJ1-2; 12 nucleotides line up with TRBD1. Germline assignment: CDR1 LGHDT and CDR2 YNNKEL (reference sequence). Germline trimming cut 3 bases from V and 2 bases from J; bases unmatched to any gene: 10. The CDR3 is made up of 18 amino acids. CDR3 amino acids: CASSQVGDRGRRNYGYTF. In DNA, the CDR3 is TGTGCCAGCAGCCAGGTGGGGGACAGGGGGCGCCGAAACTATGGCTACACCTTC.

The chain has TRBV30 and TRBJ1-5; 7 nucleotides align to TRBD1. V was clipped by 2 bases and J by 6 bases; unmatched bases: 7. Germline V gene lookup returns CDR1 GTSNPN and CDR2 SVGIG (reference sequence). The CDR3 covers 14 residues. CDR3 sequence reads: CAWSKGAGAQPQHF. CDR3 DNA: TGTGCCTGGAGTAAGGGGGCAGGCGCTCAGCCCCAGCATTTT.

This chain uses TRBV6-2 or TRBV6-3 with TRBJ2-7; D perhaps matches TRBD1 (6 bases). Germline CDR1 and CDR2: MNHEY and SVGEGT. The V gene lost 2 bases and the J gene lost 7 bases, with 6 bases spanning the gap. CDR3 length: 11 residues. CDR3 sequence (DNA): TGTGCCAGCAGTTACACAGGGGAGCAGTACTTC. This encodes CASSYTGEQYF.

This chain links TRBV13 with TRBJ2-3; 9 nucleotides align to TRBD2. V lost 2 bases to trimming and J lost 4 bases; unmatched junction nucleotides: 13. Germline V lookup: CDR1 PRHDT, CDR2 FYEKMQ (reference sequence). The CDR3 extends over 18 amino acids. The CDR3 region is CASSLTTAGGPSADTQYF. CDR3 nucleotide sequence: TGTGCCAGCAGCTTAACGACGGCGGGAGGGCCCTCCGCAGATACGCAGTATTTT.

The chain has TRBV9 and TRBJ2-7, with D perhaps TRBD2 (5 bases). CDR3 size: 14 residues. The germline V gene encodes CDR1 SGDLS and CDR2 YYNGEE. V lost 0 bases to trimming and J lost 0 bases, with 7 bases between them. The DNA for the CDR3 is TGTGCCAGCAGCGTAGGGAGGAGCTCCTACGAGCAGTACTTC. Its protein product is CASSVGRSSYEQYF.

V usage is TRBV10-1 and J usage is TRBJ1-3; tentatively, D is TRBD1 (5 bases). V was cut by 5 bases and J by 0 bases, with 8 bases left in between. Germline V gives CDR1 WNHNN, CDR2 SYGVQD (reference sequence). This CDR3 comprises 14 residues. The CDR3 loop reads CASSRGISGNTIYF. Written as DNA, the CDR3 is TGCGCCAGCAGTCGGGGGATCTCTGGAAACACCATATATTTT.

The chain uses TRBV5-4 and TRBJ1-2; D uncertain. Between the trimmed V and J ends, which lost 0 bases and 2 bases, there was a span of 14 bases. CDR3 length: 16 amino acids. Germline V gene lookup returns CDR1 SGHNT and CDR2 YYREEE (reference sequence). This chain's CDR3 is CASSLAGSGSNYGYTF. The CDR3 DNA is TGTGCCAGCAGCTTGGCGGGGTCGGGGTCAAACTATGGCTACACCTTC.

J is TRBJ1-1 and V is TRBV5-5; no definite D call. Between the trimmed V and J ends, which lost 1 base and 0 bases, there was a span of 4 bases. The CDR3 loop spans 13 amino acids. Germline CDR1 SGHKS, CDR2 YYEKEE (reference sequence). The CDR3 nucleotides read TGTGCCAGCAGCTTGACGGTGAACACTGAAGCTTTCTTT. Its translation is CASSLTVNTEAFF.

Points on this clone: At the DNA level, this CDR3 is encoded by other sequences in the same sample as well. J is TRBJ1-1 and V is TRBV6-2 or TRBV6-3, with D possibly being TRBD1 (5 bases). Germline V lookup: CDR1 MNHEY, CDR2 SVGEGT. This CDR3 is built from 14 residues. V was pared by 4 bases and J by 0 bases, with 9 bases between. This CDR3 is CASSLGGLNTEAFF. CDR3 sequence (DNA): TGTGCCAGCAGTTTGGGGGGTCTGAACACTGAAGCTTTCTTT.